This T cell receptor (beta chain) was identified in a study of CD8 T cells in Susac syndrome. Looked up from germline, CDR1 is SEHNR and CDR2 is FQNEAQ (reference sequence). V was clipped by 1 base and J by 5 bases, with 6 bases between them. There are 14 residues in the CDR3. With regard to this clonotype: The antigen is unknown.

General study results and limits: As the study acknowledged, the number of individuals who were part of its TCR sequencing and HLA analysis was relatively small.

While CD8+ and CD4+ T cells were isolated negatively, TEMRA cells were enriched by FACS. A quantity of about 0.5 to 1 ug RNA underwent reverse transcription using random hexamers. With immunoSEQ multiplex PCR, TCR beta CDR3 was amplified across 54 Vbeta and 13 Jbeta. TCRdb ran MiXCR on the immunoSEQ multiplex PCR reads and lists one entry per CDR3 protein. The sample has around 180,000 distinct CDR3 sequences; around 95% are singletons. The sample consisted of CD4+ T cells from PBMCs. The clonotype was recovered from a human donor with multiple sclerosis. The rearrangement links TRBV7-9 to TRBJ1-6, with D possibly matching TRBD1 (5 bases). In DNA form, the CDR3 reads TGTGCCAGCAGCTTAGGACAGAATAATTCACCCCTCCACTTT. This translates into CASSLGQNNSPLHF. Supplemented by reference TRBV7-9 and TRBJ1-6, the full variable domain reads DTGVSQNPRHKITKRGQNVTFRCDPISEHNRLYWYRQTLGQGPEFLTYFQNEAQLEKSRLLSDRFSAERPKGSFSTLEIQRTEQGDSAMYLCASSLGQNNSPLHFGNGTRLTVT.